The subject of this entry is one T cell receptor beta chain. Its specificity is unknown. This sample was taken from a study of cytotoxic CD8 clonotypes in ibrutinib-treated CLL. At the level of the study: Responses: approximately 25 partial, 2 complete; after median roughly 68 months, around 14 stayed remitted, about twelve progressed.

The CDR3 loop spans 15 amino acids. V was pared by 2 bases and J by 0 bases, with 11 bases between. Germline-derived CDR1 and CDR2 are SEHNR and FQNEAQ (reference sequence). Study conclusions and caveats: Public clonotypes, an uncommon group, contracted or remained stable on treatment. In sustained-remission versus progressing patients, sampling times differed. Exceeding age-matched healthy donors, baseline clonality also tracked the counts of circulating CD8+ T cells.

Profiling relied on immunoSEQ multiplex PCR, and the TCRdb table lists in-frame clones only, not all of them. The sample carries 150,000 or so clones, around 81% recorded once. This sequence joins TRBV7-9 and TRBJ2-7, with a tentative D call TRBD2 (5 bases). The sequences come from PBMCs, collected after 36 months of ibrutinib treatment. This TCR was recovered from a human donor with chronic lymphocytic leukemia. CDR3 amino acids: CASSLFSADSYEQYF. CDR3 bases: TGTGCCAGCAGCTTATTCTCAGCGGACTCCTACGAGCAGTACTTC.